These T cell receptor beta chains were read from a single sample in a study of T cells after yellow fever vaccination. TCRdb used MiXCR to reprocess the 5' RACE reads, holding one entry per CDR3 protein. The data contain 300,000 to 400,000 distinct CDR3 sequences, 8.1% of them seen just once; the ten biggest clones take up roughly 18%. The sample consisted of PBMCs, taken around 45 days after the first yellow fever vaccination. These receptors came from a man aged 18 to 35 who received the YFV17D yellow fever vaccine. Each CDR3 is given with its conserved first and last residue. A D gene is named only where the DNA matches it firmly. Part of the rows lack a size; the others show once, few, many or a class for expanded clones.

V,D,J,size,CDR3,DNA
TRBV5-1,NA,TRBJ1-2,many,CASSLDPANYGYTF,TGCGCCAGCAGCTTGGACCCCGCCAACTATGGCTACACCTTC
TRBV21-1,NA,TRBJ2-1,NA,CASARQRGPNNEQFF,TGTGCCAGCGCCCGGCAGCGGGGCCCCAACAATGAGCAGTTCTTC
TRBV7-6,NA,TRBJ2-5,NA,CASSNIWGTRGKVSYQETQYF,TGTGCCAGCAGCAACATATGGGGGACCCGGGGGAAGGTCTCTTACCAAGAGACCCAGTACTTC
TRBV18,TRBD1,TRBJ1-1,NA,CASSPGQAVDWAEAFF,TGTGCCAGCTCACCGGGACAGGCTGTGGATTGGGCTGAAGCTTTCTTT
TRBV12-3/TRBV12-4,TRBD2,TRBJ2-5,few,CASSFNSGGQGAQYF,TGTGCCAGCAGTTTTAATAGCGGGGGCCAGGGGGCCCAGTACTTC
TRBV4-1,NA,TRBJ2-2,NA,CASSQGALAGELFF,TGCGCCAGCAGCCAGGGTGCGCTAGCCGGGGAGCTGTTTTTT
TRBV5-1,NA,TRBJ2-3,NA,CASSHSNSADTQYF,TGCGCCAGCAGCCATAGTAATTCTGCAGATACGCAGTATTTT
TRBV7-2,NA,TRBJ2-3,few,CASSIITDTQYF,TGTGCCAGCAGCATTATAACAGATACGCAGTATTTT
TRBV7-9,NA,TRBJ2-7,NA,CASSRSPLEQYF,TGTGCCAGCAGCCGGAGCCCTCTCGAGCAGTACTTC
TRBV24-1,NA,TRBJ2-3,many,CATSDPRDPDTQYF,TGTGCCACCAGTGATCCGCGGGACCCAGATACGCAGTATTTT
TRBV6-2/TRBV6-3,NA,TRBJ2-3,NA,CASSYSNRSTDTQYF,TGTGCCAGCAGTTACTCGAACAGAAGCACAGATACGCAGTATTTT
TRBV7-2,NA,TRBJ2-1,few,CASSPGRPTYNEQFF,TGTGCCAGCAGCCCCGGACGGCCTACCTACAATGAGCAGTTCTTC
TRBV27,NA,TRBJ1-6,few,CASSRQNSPLHF,TGTGCCAGCAGTAGACAGAATTCACCCCTCCACTTT
TRBV10-3,NA,TRBJ2-1,few,CAISDSSLRGNEQFF,TGTGCCATCAGTGATTCATCCCTCAGGGGCAATGAGCAGTTCTTC
TRBV10-3,NA,TRBJ2-3,few,CAISDTVTDTQYF,TGTGCCATCAGTGATACAGTTACAGATACGCAGTATTTT
TRBV5-4,TRBD1,TRBJ2-4,NA,CASSPGQGARNIQYF,TGTGCCAGCAGTCCGGGACAGGGGGCGCGGAACATTCAGTACTTC